These T cell receptor beta chains were read from a single sample in a study of T cells in Graves' hyperthyroidism and ophthalmopathy. TCRdb reprocessed the multiplex PCR reads via MiXCR and lists one record per CDR3 protein. This table holds 300,000 to 500,000 distinct CDR3 sequences, over 12% found once. Sequencing was performed on blood. Receptors originate from a man in his forties or fifties with Graves' ophthalmopathy. CDR3s include the opening cysteine and the closing phenylalanine or tryptophan. Each record gives: D gene, V gene, J gene, clone size, CDR3 DNA, CDR3 protein. The D gene is left open where the match is weak. Expanded clones are given a class, and other clones once, few, many or no size at all.

>.|TRBV29-1|TRBJ2-5|.
TGCAGCTTGGGATGGGAGACCCAGTACTTC
CSLGWETQYF
>TRBD2|TRBV7-9|TRBJ2-1|few
TGTGCCAGCAGCTTCGGACTAGCGGGTGGCAATGAGCAGTTCTTC
CASSFGLAGGNEQFF
>.|TRBV27|TRBJ2-1|many
TGTGCCAGCAGTTACCTACCGGACTATACCTACAATGAGCAGTTCTTC
CASSYLPDYTYNEQFF
>.|TRBV6-1|TRBJ2-6|.
TGTGCCAGCAGTGAACAGGACTCTGGGGCCAACGTCCTGACTTTC
CASSEQDSGANVLTF
>TRBD1|TRBV24-1|TRBJ2-7|many
TGTGCCACCAGTGACGAACAGGGGTACGAGCAGTACTTC
CATSDEQGYEQYF
>TRBD2|TRBV5-1|TRBJ2-3|.
TGCGCCAGCAGTGGCCAACTAGCGAGCACAGATACGCAGTATTTT
CASSGQLASTDTQYF
>.|TRBV19|TRBJ1-5|few
TGTGCCAGTAGTATAACAGGGTTGAGCAATCAGCCCCAGCATTTT
CASSITGLSNQPQHF
>TRBD1|TRBV5-4|TRBJ2-1|many
TGTGCCAGCAGCTTGAGGCGTCTACAGGGGGTAAGCAATGAGCAGTTCTTC
CASSLRRLQGVSNEQFF
>.|TRBV20-1|TRBJ2-7|many
TGCAGTGCTAGGAGACAGAGCTCCTACGAGCAGTACTTC
CSARRQSSYEQYF
>TRBD1|TRBV28|TRBJ2-7|.
TGTGCCAGCAGGACCTCGGACAGGGGAAACAACGAGCAGTACTTC
CASRTSDRGNNEQYF
>.|TRBV27|TRBJ2-7|many
TGTGCCAGCAGTCCGACCCCCGGGACTCAGGGCTACGAGCAGTACTTC
CASSPTPGTQGYEQYF
>.|TRBV12-3/TRBV12-4|TRBJ2-5|few
TGTGCCAGCAGTTTAGCCGGGACAAGGGAGACCCAGTACTTC
CASSLAGTRETQYF
>.|TRBV25-1|TRBJ1-2|many
TGTGCCAGCAGTTTCGACTATGGCTACACCTTC
CASSFDYGYTF
>TRBD1|TRBV20-1|TRBJ2-1|few
TGCAGTGCTAGAGATGGAGAGACAGGGGGGGCGTACAATGAGCAGTTCTTC
CSARDGETGGAYNEQFF
>TRBD2|TRBV6-5|TRBJ2-3|.
TGTGCCAGCAGTTACTCGACTAGCGGGAATAGACCCAGCAGCACAGATACGCAGTATTTT
CASSYSTSGNRPSSTDTQYF
>TRBD2|TRBV20-1|TRBJ2-1|many
TGCGGCATGGGTACGGGGCGGAGCGGGAGCCTTTCGGAGTTCTTC
CGMGTGRSGSLSEFF
>.|TRBV30|TRBJ2-7|many
TGTGCCTGGGGGGCTCTTTCCTACGAGCAGTACTTC
CAWGALSYEQYF
>.|TRBV6-1|TRBJ1-1|.
TGTGCCAGCAGGTGGGACTTTGGCACTGAAGCTTTCTTT
CASRWDFGTEAFF
>.|TRBV5-5|TRBJ2-5|.
TGTGCCAGCAGCTTGTACCTAGCACGGTTGTACTTC
CASSLYLARLYF
>TRBD2|TRBV5-6|TRBJ2-4|.
TGTGCCAGCAGCTCGGGACTAGCGGGAGGGGTCAAAAACATTCAGTACTTC
CASSSGLAGGVKNIQYF
>.|TRBV7-2|TRBJ1-5|few
TGTGCCAGCAGCCTAACTCGTGGGTGGGGGCCCGAATATAGCAATCAGCCCCAGCATTTT
CASSLTRGWGPEYSNQPQHF
>TRBD1|TRBV30|TRBJ1-1|.
TGTGCCTGGAGGACAGGGGTGAACACTGAAGCTTTCTTT
CAWRTGVNTEAFF
>TRBD2|TRBV13|TRBJ2-1|many
TGTGCCAGCAGCCCAGTTAGCGGGAGGGCACTAAGCTCCTACAATGAGCAGTTCTTC
CASSPVSGRALSSYNEQFF
>TRBD1|TRBV9|TRBJ2-1|few
TGTGCCAGCAGCCCTCTGGACAGGGAGTACAATGAGCAGTTCTTC
CASSPLDREYNEQFF
>TRBD2|TRBV9|TRBJ2-3|many
TGTGCCAGCAGCACTATAGCGGGAGGGCGTGATACGCAGTATTTT
CASSTIAGGRDTQYF
>TRBD1|TRBV5-1|TRBJ1-2|.
TGCGCCAGCACAAGCTCGGGACAGGGACTCTATGGCTACACCTTC
CASTSSGQGLYGYTF
>TRBD1|TRBV11-2|TRBJ2-5|many
TGTGCCAGCAGCTACGGGACAGCGAATTCACGGCAAGAGACCCAGTACTTC
CASSYGTANSRQETQYF